Below, 15 T cell receptor beta chains from the same sample are listed, as sequenced in a study of T cells after yellow fever vaccination. In TCRdb, the 5' RACE reads were re-called with MiXCR into one record per CDR3 protein. This table holds some 120,000 distinct CDR3 sequences, roughly 8.9% found once. Sequencing used CD8+ T cells sorted from PBMCs, obtained 45 days after the yellow fever booster vaccination. Receptors were obtained from a man aged 30 to 39 who received the YFV17D yellow fever vaccine.

As regards this clonotype: A much larger clone lies a single base off, so this may be a read error. The chain links TRBV11-2 to TRBJ2-7, with D perhaps TRBD1 (5 bases). CDR1 is SGHAT and CDR2 is FQNNGV in the germline V gene. The CDR3 runs to 15 residues. The CDR3 protein is CTSSFISRDLYEQYF. CDR3 coding DNA: TGTACCAGCAGCTTTATATCCAGGGATCTCTACGAGCAGTACTTC.

The rearrangement joins TRBV6-2 or TRBV6-3 to TRBJ2-7; 8 nucleotides match TRBD2. This CDR3 is 16 amino acids long. CDR1 and CDR2 from the germline V gene are MNHEY and SVGEGT. V gave up 4 bases and J gave up 2 bases; unmatched junction bases: 10. Here the CDR3 reads CASSCSGTAGAYEQYF. Written as DNA, the CDR3 is TGTGCCAGCAGTTGCTCCGGCACAGCGGGAGCCTACGAGCAGTACTTC.

This clonotype has at least ten counts. This rearrangement joins TRBV6-1 to TRBJ2-7; 9 bases fit TRBD1. J gave up 6 bases and V 6 bases, and 9 bases lay outside the gene matches. The CDR3 is made up of 14 amino acids. The germline gives CDR1 MNHNS, CDR2 SASEGT. The CDR3 loop is CASSPGTGFSEQYF. As DNA, the CDR3 is TGTGCCAGCAGCCCAGGGACAGGGTTCTCCGAGCAGTACTTC.

This clonotype was seen many times. The J gene is TRBJ2-7, the V gene TRBV29-1; tentatively, D is TRBD1 or TRBD2 (5 bases each). The CDR3 spans 12 residues. V lost 5 bases and J lost 4, with 12 bases in between. Germline V gives CDR1 SQVTM, CDR2 ANQGSEA. The CDR3 bases are TGCAGCGTTCCGGGACGGGCTTACGAGCAGTACTTC. Encoded protein: CSVPGRAYEQYF.

There are many counts of this clonotype. V gene TRBV19 combines with J gene TRBJ2-7; D is possibly TRBD2 (6 bases). Germline assignment: CDR1 LNHDA and CDR2 SQIVND (reference sequence). The CDR3 sequence is 14 residues long. Trimming cost V 6 bases and J 0 bases, with 12 bases left between them. The CDR3 DNA reads as TGTGCCAGTAGCTTAGCGGCGAGCTCCTACGAGCAGTACTTC. It yields the protein CASSLAASSYEQYF.

This clonotype was observed a handful of times. V and J are TRBV28 and TRBJ2-7; 9 bases line up with TRBD1. CDR3 length: 13 amino acids. Germline loops: CDR1 MDHEN, CDR2 SYDVKM. V was clipped by 4 bases and J by 5 bases; unmatched bases: 3. The chain's CDR3 is CASSWDRADEQYF. The CDR3 DNA sequence: TGTGCCAGCAGTTGGGACAGGGCAGACGAGCAGTACTTC.

This clonotype was counted a few times. The chain employs TRBV6-1 and TRBJ2-3; D possibly matches TRBD1 or TRBD2 (5 bases each). Germline V gene lookup returns CDR1 MNHNS and CDR2 SASEGT. The CDR3 spans 13 residues. Trimming took 7 bases from V and 3 from J, leaving 11 bases between them. The CDR3 region is CASTGRITDTQYF. The CDR3, as DNA: TGTGCCAGCACGGGACGAATTACAGATACGCAGTATTTT.

This clonotype appeared many times. The chain has TRBV27 and TRBJ2-1; TRBD2 is a possible D gene (6 bases). The CDR3 runs 15 residues. Trimming stripped 7 bases from V and 3 bases from J, with 16 bases between. CDR1 is MNHEY and CDR2 is SMNVEV in the germline V gene (reference sequence). Here the CDR3 reads CASNSGGSYYNEQFF. DNA of the CDR3: TGTGCCAGCAACTCTGGGGGGTCCTACTACAATGAGCAGTTCTTC.

This clonotype was seen a few times. V gene TRBV27 combines with J gene TRBJ2-6; 9 bases line up with TRBD1. CDR1 MNHEY and CDR2 SMNVEV come from the germline V gene (reference sequence). The trim removed 8 bases at V and 0 bases at J, leaving 11 bases unmatched. CDR3 length: 18 residues. The CDR3 protein is CASSKIPGQGSGANVLTF. In DNA, the CDR3 is TGTGCCAGCTCAAAAATCCCGGGACAGGGCTCTGGGGCCAACGTCCTGACTTTC.

This clonotype appeared many times. The V and J genes are TRBV24-1 and TRBJ2-1; D is uncertain. There are 13 residues in the CDR3. The germline gives CDR1 KGHDR, CDR2 SFDVKD. V lost 2 bases and J 10 bases, leaving 11 bases between the germline ends. In nucleotides, the CDR3 is TGTGCCACCAGTGATTCAGTTAGTAGGGAGCAGTTCTTC. It yields the protein CATSDSVSREQFF.

This clonotype has a count of ten or more. This chain joins TRBV5-6 and TRBJ2-7; 7 bases match TRBD1. The germline V gene has CDR1 SGHDT and CDR2 YYEEEE. Unmatched junction bases numbered 8, after V lost 2 bases and J lost 6 bases. The CDR3 has 14 amino acids. DNA for the CDR3: TGTGCCAGCAGCTTTACCGACAGGGTCTTCGAGCAGTACTTC. It yields the protein CASSFTDRVFEQYF.

This clonotype was observed many times. CDR3 DNA: TGCAGTCCCGTCCTCCCGGTCGAGCCCCTCCACTTT. Amino acids: CSPVLPVEPLHF. The chain uses TRBV20-1 and TRBJ1-6; the D is unclear. Germline V gene sequence: CDR1 DFQATT, CDR2 SNEGSKA (reference sequence). The CDR3 covers 12 residues. V lost 8 bases, J lost 13 bases, and 18 bases lay in between.

Note on this clonotype: Being one base from a much bigger clone, this may be a read error. The chain combines TRBV10-1 with TRBJ2-1; TRBD2 might be the D (5 bases). The CDR3 runs 14 residues. V was trimmed by 2 bases and J by 7 bases, leaving 12 bases between them. Germline CDR1 and CDR2: WNHNN and SYGVQD (reference sequence). The CDR3 sequence is CASSEPSEVNEQFF. The CDR3 nucleotides are TGCGCCAGCAGTGAGCCTTCGGAGGTAAATGAGCAGTTCTTC.

This clonotype has more than one count but fewer than ten. The J gene is TRBJ1-2, the V gene TRBV19; D ambiguous. V lost 6 bases, J lost 4 bases, and 9 bases lay in between. Germline V CDR1 and CDR2: LNHDA, SQIVND (reference sequence). This CDR3 is 12 amino acids long. CDR3 DNA: TGTGCCAGTAGCCCAGACTTCTATGGCTACACCTTC. The encoded protein is CASSPDFYGYTF.

This clonotype was detected a few times. This sequence joins TRBV7-2 and TRBJ2-5; possible D gene TRBD1, 5 bases. Looked up from germline, CDR1 is SGHTA and CDR2 is FQGNSA. The CDR3 sequence is 14 residues long. Trimming took off 5 bases at V and 0 bases at J, with 10 bases between the two ends. CDR3 in amino acids: CASSTLTDQETQYF. The DNA of the CDR3 is TGTGCCAGCAGCACGTTGACAGACCAAGAGACCCAGTACTTC.